One sample yielded the 10 T cell receptor beta chains listed below, sequenced in a study of T cells in Graves' hyperthyroidism and ophthalmopathy. Using RNA transcripts as the source, TCR beta CDR3 regions were amplified. TCR CDR3 regions were first amplified by RT-PCR with HTBI primers. MiXCR was run by TCRdb on the multiplex PCR reads, yielding one entry per CDR3 protein. The table lists about 260,000 distinct CDR3 sequences, over 20% of them singletons. Source material: blood. These receptors were taken from a young man with Graves' ophthalmopathy.

V and J are TRBV18 and TRBJ2-1, with D unresolved. The V and J ends lost 2 bases and 2 bases respectively, with 10 bases between them. CDR1 KGHSH and CDR2 LQKENI come from the germline V gene. The CDR3 is made up of 15 amino acids. The DNA of the CDR3 is TGTGCCAGCTCACCAATGGGCTGGGCCTACAATGAGCAGTTCTTC. Its protein product is CASSPMGWAYNEQFF.

This clonotype showed up just a few times. This chain joins TRBV11-2 and TRBJ1-6; no definite D call. V lost 5 bases to trimming and J lost 7 bases, with 15 bases between them. Germline V CDR1 and CDR2: SGHAT, FQNNGV. The CDR3 contains 15 residues. As DNA, the CDR3 is TGTGCCAGCAGCCCGCAAGGGAATCAAAATTCACCCCTCCACTTT. This translates into CASSPQGNQNSPLHF. Drawing the rest from reference TRBV11-2 and TRBJ1-6, the complete variable domain is EAGVAQSPRYKIIEKRQSVAFWCNPISGHATLYWYQQILGQGPKLLIQFQNNGVVDDSQLPKDRFSAERLKGVDSTLKIQPAKLEDSAVYLCASSPQGNQNSPLHFGNGTRLTVT.

V usage is TRBV6-1 and J usage is TRBJ1-5; D is undetermined. The CDR3 consists of 14 residues. The germline CDR1 and CDR2 sequences are MNHNS and SASEGT. V was trimmed by 3 bases and J by 3 bases, leaving 9 bases between them. CDR3 DNA: TGTGCCAGCAGTGAGGATAGACTCAATCAGCCCCAGCATTTT. The encoded protein is CASSEDRLNQPQHF.

This clonotype was observed a handful of times. The chain has TRBV20-1 and TRBJ1-1; D gene ambiguous. Germline lookup yields CDR1 DFQATT and CDR2 SNEGSKA (reference sequence). The CDR3 extends over 13 amino acids. V was trimmed by 6 bases and J by 4 bases, leaving 15 bases between them. CDR3 sequence: CSAPELRGTEAFF. The CDR3 nucleotides read TGCAGTGCCCCGGAGTTGAGAGGCACTGAAGCTTTCTTT.

Regarding this clonotype: It may be a read error: a sequence one base away is much more abundant. The chain combines TRBV6-2 or TRBV6-3 with TRBJ2-1; the D gene is possibly TRBD1 (5 bases). Between the trimmed V and J ends, which lost 6 bases and 9 bases, there was a span of 9 bases. The CDR3 loop spans 11 amino acids. Germline assignment: CDR1 MNHEY and CDR2 SVGEGT. Here the CDR3 DNA reads TGTGCCAGCAGCCAAAGGGGTGAGCAGTTCTTC. Translating it yields CASSQRGEQFF.

This clonotype appeared many times. V usage is TRBV11-3 and J usage is TRBJ2-4; 10 positions agree with TRBD1. CDR1 is SGHNT and CDR2 is YENEEA in the germline V gene. This CDR3 is built from 15 residues. With 1 base clipped from V and 5 bases from J, the junction kept 2 bases outside the gene matches. The CDR3 region has the DNA TGTGCCAGCAGCTTAGCCGGGACAGGGGAAAACATTCAGTACTTC. Translation gives CASSLAGTGENIQYF.

Concerning this clonotype: Possible read error: a much larger clone is one base away. The chain combines TRBV28 with TRBJ1-5; maybe TRBD1 (5 bases). This CDR3 has 14 residues. Germline CDR1 is MDHEN and CDR2 is SYDVKM. DNA for the CDR3: TGTGCCAGCGGTTTGGACAATAGCAATCAGCCCCAGCATTTT. Translation: CASGLDNSNQPQHF.

This clonotype was detected a few times. CDR3 in DNA: TGTGCCAGCAGTTACGGTAGGGAGCAGTTCTTC. Amino acids: CASSYGREQFF. The chain is built from TRBV6-5 and TRBJ2-1; D is undetermined. Trimming took 2 bases from V and 10 from J, leaving 6 bases between them. Germline assignment: CDR1 MNHEY and CDR2 SVGAGI. The CDR3 is 11 residues long.

The chain carries TRBV11-1 and TRBJ1-1, with a weak D call TRBD1 (5 bases). Germline V CDR1 and CDR2: SGHAT, FQDESV (reference sequence). V dropped 2 bases and J dropped 1 base, with 11 bases sitting between them. The CDR3 consists of 15 residues. CDR3 DNA sequence: TGTGCCAGCAGCTTAACGGGGCAGACGAACACTGAAGCTTTCTTT. Translated: CASSLTGQTNTEAFF.

The CDR3 is CSAPGLSSYEQYF. CDR3 coding DNA: TGCAGTGCCCCCGGACTAAGCTCCTACGAGCAGTACTTC. This sequence joins TRBV20-1 and TRBJ2-7; D is possibly TRBD2 (6 bases). V was cut by 6 bases and J by 0 bases, with 12 bases left in between. Per germline, CDR1 DFQATT and CDR2 SNEGSKA (reference sequence). CDR3 length: 13 residues.